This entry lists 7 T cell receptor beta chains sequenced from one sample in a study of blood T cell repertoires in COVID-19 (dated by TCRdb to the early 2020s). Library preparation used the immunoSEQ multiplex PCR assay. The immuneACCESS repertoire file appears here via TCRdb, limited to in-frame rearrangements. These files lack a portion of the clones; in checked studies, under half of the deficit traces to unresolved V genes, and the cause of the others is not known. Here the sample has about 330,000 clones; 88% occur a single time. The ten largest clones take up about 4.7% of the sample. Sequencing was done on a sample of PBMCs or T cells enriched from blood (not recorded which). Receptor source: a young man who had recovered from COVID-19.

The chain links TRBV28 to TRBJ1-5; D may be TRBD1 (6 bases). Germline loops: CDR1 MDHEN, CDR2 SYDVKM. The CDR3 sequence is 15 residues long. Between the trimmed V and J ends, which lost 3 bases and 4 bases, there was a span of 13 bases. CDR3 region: CASSLRAGVNQPQHF. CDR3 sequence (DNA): TGTGCCAGCAGTTTGCGGGCAGGGGTAAATCAGCCCCAGCATTTT.

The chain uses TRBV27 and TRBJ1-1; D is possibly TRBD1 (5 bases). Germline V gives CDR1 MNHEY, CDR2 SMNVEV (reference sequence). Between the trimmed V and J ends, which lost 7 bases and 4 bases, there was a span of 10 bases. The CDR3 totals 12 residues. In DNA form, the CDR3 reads TGTGCCAGCACGACAGTGGGCACTGAAGCTTTCTTT. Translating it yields CASTTVGTEAFF.

The CDR3 DNA reads as TGTGCTAGTGGTTTGGTGAGTTGGGGACAGGGGCAGCACGAGCAGTACTTC. Its protein is CASGLVSWGQGQHEQYF. The genes are TRBV12-5 and TRBJ2-7; 10 bases map to TRBD1. The V gene end was trimmed by 0 bases and the J gene end by 5 bases; junction bases not matched to a gene: 10. This CDR3 is built from 17 residues. The germline V gene encodes CDR1 LGHNT and CDR2 FRNRAP.

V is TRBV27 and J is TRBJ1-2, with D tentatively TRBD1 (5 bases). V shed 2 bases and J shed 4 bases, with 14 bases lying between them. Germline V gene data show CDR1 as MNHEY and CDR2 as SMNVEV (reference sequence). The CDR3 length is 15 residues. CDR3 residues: CASSLRQGGTYGYTF. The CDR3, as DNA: TGTGCCAGCAGTTTAAGGCAGGGAGGGACCTATGGCTACACCTTC.

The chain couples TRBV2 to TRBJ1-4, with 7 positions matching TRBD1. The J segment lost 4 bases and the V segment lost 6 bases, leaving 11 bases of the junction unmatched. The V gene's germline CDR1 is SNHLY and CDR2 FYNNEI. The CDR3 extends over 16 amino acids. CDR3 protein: CASRNDRVSSNEKLFF. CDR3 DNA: TGTGCCAGCAGGAACGACAGGGTGTCTAGTAATGAAAAACTGTTTTTT.

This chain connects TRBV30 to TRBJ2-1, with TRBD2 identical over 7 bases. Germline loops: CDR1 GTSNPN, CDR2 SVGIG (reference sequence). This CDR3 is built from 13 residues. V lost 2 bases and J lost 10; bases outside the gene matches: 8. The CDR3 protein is CAWSFTREGEQFF. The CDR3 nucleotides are TGTGCCTGGAGTTTTACCAGGGAGGGCGAGCAGTTCTTC.

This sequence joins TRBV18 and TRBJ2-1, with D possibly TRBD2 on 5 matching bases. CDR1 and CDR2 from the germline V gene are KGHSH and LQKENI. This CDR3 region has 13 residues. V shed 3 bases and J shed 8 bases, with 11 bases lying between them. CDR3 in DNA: TGTGCCAGCTCACCCGAGGGTGGACATGAGCAGTTCTTC. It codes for CASSPEGGHEQFF. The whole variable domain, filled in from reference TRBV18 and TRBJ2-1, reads NAGVMQNPRHLVRRRGQEARLRCSPMKGHSHVYWYRQLPEEGLKFMVYLQKENIIDESGMPKERFSAEFPKEGPSILRIQQVVRGDSAAYFCASSPEGGHEQFFGPGTRLTVL.